This entry describes one T cell receptor (beta chain). This clone's antigen is unknown. Nothing much larger sits one base from this clone, and base qualities are not available. This entry comes from a study of blood T cell repertoires in COVID-19 (dated by TCRdb to 2020 to 2021). Some background on the complete study: Samples covering the acute and convalescent phases of COVID-19 were provided by collaborators in the United States, Italy and Spain. The prospective study material was composed of cDNA or gDNA derived from T cells, B-cell-depleted T cells, or PBMCs. Deeply sampled blood TCRbeta repertoires from subjects exposed to, actively infected with, or recovered from COVID-19 were included in the dataset. The repertoires were released in a freely available public database meant as a resource for research on the immune response to SARS-CoV-2. Samples were obtained from the ongoing ImmuneRACE study (first 160 participants) and from 1,000 to 1,500 subjects provided by 6 global collaborators. The sample metadata nearly always contained a de-identified subject ID, COVID-19 status, age in years and sex. Where available, HLA class I and class II types were obtained from metadata supplied by the sample provider rather than from assay-based typing.

General conclusions and limits of the study: The quantity of clinical and demographic metadata differed by source and by participant and was supplied without curation.

The CDR3 runs 14 residues from the cysteine to the phenylalanine. The retained sequence is limited to the CDR3, 42 bases, with the frame set at the first base. The V and J ends are trimmed by 4 bases and 3 bases, leaving 10 bases between them. CDR1 and CDR2, looked up from the germline V gene (reference sequence), are PRHDT and FYEKMQ. The immunoSEQ Assay, a bias-controlled multiplex PCR, was used to amplify TCRbeta CDR3 regions from genomic DNA. The study's processing was this. Nucleated cell counts per sample were estimated from amplification of reference gene primers within the assay. To quantify the absolute abundance of each unique TCRbeta CDR3 rearrangement, sequence reads were collapsed and filtered. For each sample, productive Simpson clonality was calculated as the square root of Simpson's diversity index across productive rearrangements. TCRdb carries this immuneACCESS record with in-frame sequences only. Its versions omit some clonotypes, under half of them owing to an unresolved V gene in the studies checked, with the rest unexplained. That table gives V, J and clone size, and the DNA gave D and trimming. The sample table shows about 270,000 clones, and approximately 86% are seen once. The ten largest clones represent 2.6% of the sample.

Enrolling through a virtual design, the prospective study's participants ranged in age from roughly 18 to 89 years and lived across 24 United States geographic areas. In the prospective study, participants were assigned to cohorts based on the clinical history participants reported in a screening survey and a study questionnaire. ImmuneRACE Cohort 3 recovered participants were defined by two consecutive negative NP/OP PCR tests, healthcare professional clearance, or symptom resolution. Each participant in the prospective study had whole blood, serum and a nasopharyngeal or oropharyngeal swab collected by mobile phlebotomists. Participants in the prospective study had the option to provide additional blood draws and questionnaires over a roughly two-month period. Prospective study blood samples were shipped either frozen or at room temperature before DNA extraction.

In this chain, TRBV13 is recombined with TRBJ1-3; the D gene is perhaps TRBD1, from 6 matching bases. The source of this sequence is a woman aged 18-29 years who had recovered from COVID-19. The material sequenced was PBMCs or T cells enriched from blood (not recorded which). The CDR3 has the sequence CASSSGTYGNTIYF. The DNA sequence is as follows: TGTGCCAGCAGCTCGGGGACATATGGAAACACCATATATTTT.